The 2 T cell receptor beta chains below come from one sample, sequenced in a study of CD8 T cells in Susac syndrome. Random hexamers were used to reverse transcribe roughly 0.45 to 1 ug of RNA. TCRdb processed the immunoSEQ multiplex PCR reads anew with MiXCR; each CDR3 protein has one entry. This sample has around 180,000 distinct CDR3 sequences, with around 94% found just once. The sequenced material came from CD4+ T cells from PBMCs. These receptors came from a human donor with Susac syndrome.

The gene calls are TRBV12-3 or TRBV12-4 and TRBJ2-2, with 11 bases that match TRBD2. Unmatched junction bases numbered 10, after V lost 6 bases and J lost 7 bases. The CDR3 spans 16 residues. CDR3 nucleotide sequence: TGTGCCAGCAGCCCGGGGTTAGCGGGGGGGCACGGGGAGCTGTTTTTT. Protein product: CASSPGLAGGHGELFF.

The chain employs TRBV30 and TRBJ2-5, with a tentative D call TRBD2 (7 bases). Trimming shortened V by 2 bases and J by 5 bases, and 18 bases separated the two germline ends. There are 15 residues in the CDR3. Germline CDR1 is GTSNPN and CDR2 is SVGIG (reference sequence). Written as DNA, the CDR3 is TGTGCCTGGAGTACCCCTAGGGGGGGCCGGGAGACCCAGTACTTC. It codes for CAWSTPRGGRETQYF.